Following are 21 T cell receptor beta chains from one sample sequenced in a study of cytomegalovirus exposure and HLA in healthy donors. Method: immunoSEQ multiplex PCR; TCRdb's copy keeps in-frame clones and lacks some. The sample comprises roughly 350,000 clones, approximately 90% of which are singletons, and 0.84% rests with the top ten. Sequenced input: PBMCs. Receptors were obtained from a woman aged 18 to 35 in good health and CMV-seronegative.

The chain links TRBV6-5 to TRBJ2-7, with a tentative D call TRBD2 (5 bases). Trimming shortened V by 0 bases and J by 0 bases, and 12 bases separated the two germline ends. Per germline, CDR1 MNHEY and CDR2 SVGAGI. The CDR3 extends over 16 amino acids. CDR3 residues: CASSYSYSAPSYEQYF. The CDR3 DNA reads as TGTGCCAGCAGTTACTCATATAGCGCTCCCTCCTACGAGCAGTACTTC.

This chain uses TRBV18 with TRBJ2-7; perhaps TRBD1 as D (6 bases). The germline gives CDR1 KGHSH, CDR2 LQKENI. The CDR3 length is 13 residues. V was pared by 0 bases and J by 6 bases, with 9 bases between. The chain's CDR3 is CASSPPPGAEQYF. Here the CDR3 DNA reads TGTGCCAGCTCACCACCGCCAGGGGCCGAGCAGTACTTC.

This clone was seen just once. The chain has TRBV6-1 and TRBJ2-5, with a weak D call TRBD2 (6 bases). Between the trimmed V and J ends, which lost 3 bases and 5 bases, there was a span of 10 bases. Per the germline V gene, CDR1 is MNHNS and CDR2 is SASEGT. CDR3 length: 13 amino acids. CDR3 protein: CASSDRDFETQYF. The CDR3 DNA is TGTGCCAGCAGTGACCGGGACTTCGAGACCCAGTACTTC.

In regard to this clone: Germline and junction disagree at one end, which may indicate a read error. The chain uses TRBV28 and TRBJ1-4; D is perhaps TRBD1 (6 bases). The V gene's germline CDR1 is MDHEN and CDR2 SYDVKM. CDR3 length: 15 residues. The CDR3 protein is CASSFSSGAGEKLSF. The CDR3 DNA is TGTGCCAGCAGTTTCTCTTCAGGGGCGGGTGAAAAACTGTCTTTT.

The CDR3 DNA reads as TGCAGCGTTGTTGCGGGGACGCCCGGGAACTCTAATAACTATGGCTACACCTTC. Protein product: CSVVAGTPGNSNNYGYTF. The rearrangement links TRBV29-1 to TRBJ1-2; TRBD1 might be the D (5 bases). This CDR3 comprises 18 residues. Between the trimmed V and J ends, which lost 4 bases and 1 base, there was a span of 25 bases. CDR1 SQVTM and CDR2 ANQGSEA come from the germline V gene.

This clone has only one observation. The CDR3 coding sequence is TGTGCCAGCTTAGCCTCAGGGACTGAAGCTTTCTTT. Amino acid sequence: CASLASGTEAFF. The chain links TRBV18 to TRBJ1-1; D may be TRBD1 (5 bases). Germline lookup yields CDR1 KGHSH and CDR2 LQKENI. V was pared by 7 bases and J by 5 bases, with 11 bases between. This CDR3 contains 12 residues.

This rearrangement joins TRBV10-3 to TRBJ2-1, with TRBD2 matching over 10 bases. Trimming cost V 0 bases and J 3 bases; bases outside gene matches: 11. In germline, CDR1 is ENHRY, CDR2 SYGVKD. The length of the CDR3 is 19 residues. CDR3 protein: CAISESWASGSRNYNEQFF. The CDR3 DNA reads as TGTGCCATCAGTGAGTCTTGGGCTAGCGGGAGCCGAAACTACAATGAGCAGTTCTTC.

The chain uses TRBV19 and TRBJ2-2; TRBD1 matches at 7 bases. There are 15 residues in the CDR3. Trimming took 7 bases from V and 0 from J; bases not matched to a gene: 5. Germline V gene lookup returns CDR1 LNHDA and CDR2 SQIVND (reference sequence). CDR3 in amino acids: CASTGGQTNTGELFF. The CDR3 DNA follows: TGTGCCAGTACTGGGGGACAGACGAACACCGGGGAGCTGTTTTTT.

J is TRBJ1-1 and V is TRBV6-5; the D gene is possibly TRBD1 (5 bases). Germline V gives CDR1 MNHEY, CDR2 SVGAGI. This CDR3 spans 13 amino acids. Trimming took off 6 bases at V and 2 bases at J, with 10 bases between the two ends. In DNA, the CDR3 is TGTGCCAGCAGGGCAGGGATAAACACTGAAGCTTTCTTT. Its protein product is CASRAGINTEAFF.

The chain combines TRBV12-1 with TRBJ1-2. TRBV12-1 is reported as a pseudogene. The CDR3 is made up of 14 amino acids. CDR3 in amino acids: CASSFSGGLMGYTF. The CDR3 nucleotides are TGTGCCAGCAGCTTTAGTGGAGGCCTTATGGGCTACACCTTC.

The rearrangement links TRBV21-1 to TRBJ2-5; the DNA was not compared with TRBD1, the D call given in the table. TRBV21-1 is shown as a pseudogene. This CDR3 comprises 15 residues. The CDR3 here is CASSGRDRSWETQYF. DNA for the CDR3: TGTGCCAGCAGCGGACGGGACAGGTCGTGGGAGACCCAGTACTTC.

Concerning this clone: This sample also contains other DNA sequences that code for the same CDR3. The chain carries TRBV6-6 and TRBJ2-7; 8 bases are a match to TRBD1. V was clipped by 6 bases and J by 3 bases; unmatched bases: 1. CDR3 length: 12 residues. Germline V gene sequence: CDR1 MNHNY, CDR2 SVGAGI (reference sequence). CDR3 sequence: CASSTGGYEQYF. CDR3 nucleotides: TGTGCCAGCAGCACAGGGGGCTACGAGCAGTACTTC.

J is TRBJ2-1 and V is TRBV5-1; D gene unclear. Trimming removed 3 bases from V and 6 bases from J, with 10 bases in between. Germline-derived CDR1 and CDR2 are SGHRS and YFSETQ. This CDR3 region has 13 residues. The CDR3 sequence: CASSYTVVNEQFF. CDR3 nucleotides: TGCGCCAGCAGCTACACAGTTGTCAATGAGCAGTTCTTC.

This chain connects TRBV5-4 to TRBJ1-2; 8 positions match TRBD1. Germline loops: CDR1 SGHNT, CDR2 YYREEE (reference sequence). The ends lost 5 bases at V and 2 bases at J; junction bases unmatched: 8. This CDR3 comprises 15 residues. CDR3 residues: CASRPGQGANYGYTF. The CDR3 DNA follows: TGTGCCAGCAGACCAGGACAGGGAGCGAACTATGGCTACACCTTC.

For this clone: Other DNA sequences in this specimen translate into the identical CDR3. The chain couples TRBV7-3 to TRBJ2-1; D may be TRBD2 (6 bases). Germline CDR1 and CDR2: SGHTA and FQGTGA. The CDR3 consists of 14 residues. Trimming took off 5 bases at V and 4 bases at J, with 12 bases between the two ends. CDR3 in amino acids: CASSPGGSYNEQFF. CDR3 nucleotides: TGTGCCAGCAGCCCCGGAGGGTCGTACAATGAGCAGTTCTTC.

This clone was counted ten times or more. V gene TRBV7-8 combines with J gene TRBJ1-2; D remains unclear. This CDR3 is 12 amino acids long. Germline loops: CDR1 SGHVS, CDR2 FQNEAQ. With 2 bases removed from V and 8 bases from J, the gap between germline ends came to 9 bases. CDR3 coding DNA: TGTGCCAGCAGCTTATCAAAAGCGGGCTACACCTTC. Protein sequence: CASSLSKAGYTF.

This clone was found a few times. This sequence joins TRBV5-5 and TRBJ1-2; 10 positions agree with TRBD1. From germline, CDR1 is SGHKS and CDR2 YYEKEE (reference sequence). CDR3 length: 13 amino acids. The J segment lost 8 bases and the V segment lost 3 bases, leaving 4 bases of the junction unmatched. CDR3 in DNA: TGTGCCAGCAGCTGGGGGACAGGGGAAGGCTACACCTTC. Translated: CASSWGTGEGYTF.

This clone was found once. The chain is built from TRBV2 and TRBJ2-7; TRBD2 aligns across 10 bases. The V and J ends lost 7 bases and 1 base, in that order; junction bases with no gene match: 4. The CDR3 is 14 amino acids. CDR1 is SNHLY, CDR2 FYNNEI, per germline. CDR3 in DNA: TGTGCCAGCATTCCTAGCGGGAGTTCCTACGAGCAGTACTTC. Residues: CASIPSGSSYEQYF.

The CDR3 spells CASSQDAGAGEQYF. The CDR3 DNA sequence: TGCGCCAGCAGCCAAGATGCAGGGGCGGGCGAGCAGTACTTC. This sequence joins TRBV4-3 and TRBJ2-7; maybe TRBD1 (6 bases). Germline assignment: CDR1 LGHNA and CDR2 YSLEER. This CDR3 is built from 14 residues. V shed 0 bases and J shed 6 bases, with 12 bases lying between them.

The chain is built from TRBV11-2 and TRBJ1-2, with 12 bases lining up with TRBD1. The trim removed 5 bases at V and 8 bases at J, leaving 15 bases unmatched. The CDR3 runs to 17 residues. The V gene's germline CDR1 is SGHAT and CDR2 FQNNGV. In DNA, the CDR3 is TGTGCCAGCAGCCTCACCCGGGGACAGGGGGCTCGTATAGGCTACACCTTC. Translation gives CASSLTRGQGARIGYTF.

The J gene is TRBJ2-1, the V gene TRBV11-2; 8 nucleotides agree with TRBD2. There are 14 residues in the CDR3. Germline CDR1 SGHAT, CDR2 FQNNGV. Losses at the gene ends were 5 bases for V and 3 bases for J; bases not matched to a gene: 3. The CDR3 reads CASSHSGIYNEQFF. The CDR3 DNA reads TGTGCCAGCAGCCATAGCGGGATCTACAATGAGCAGTTCTTC.